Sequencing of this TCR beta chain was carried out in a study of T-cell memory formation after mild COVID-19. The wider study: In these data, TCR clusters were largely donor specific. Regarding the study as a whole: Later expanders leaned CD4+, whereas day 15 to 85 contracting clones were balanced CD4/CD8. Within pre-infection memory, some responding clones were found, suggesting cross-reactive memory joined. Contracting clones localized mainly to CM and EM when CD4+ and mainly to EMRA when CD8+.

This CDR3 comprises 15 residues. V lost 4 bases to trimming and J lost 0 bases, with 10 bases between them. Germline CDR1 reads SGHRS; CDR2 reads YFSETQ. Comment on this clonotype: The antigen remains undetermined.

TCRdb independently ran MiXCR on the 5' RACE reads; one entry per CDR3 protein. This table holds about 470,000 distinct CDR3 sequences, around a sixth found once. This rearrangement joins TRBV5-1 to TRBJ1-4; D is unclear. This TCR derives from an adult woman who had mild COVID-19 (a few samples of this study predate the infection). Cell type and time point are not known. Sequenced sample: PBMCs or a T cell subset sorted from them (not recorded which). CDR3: CASSVGTSTNEKLFF. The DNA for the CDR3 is TGCGCCAGCAGCGTCGGCACATCAACTAATGAAAAACTGTTTTTT.